These 7 T cell receptor beta chains were all obtained from the same sample, sequenced in a study of cytomegalovirus exposure and HLA in healthy donors. PCR used 60 Vbeta primers and 13 Jbeta primers. Assay: immunoSEQ multiplex PCR; the TCRdb copy retains only in-frame clones and omits some. The repertoire includes 110,000 to 150,000 clones, 70% of them detected once, and roughly 2% sits in the top ten. Material for sequencing was PBMCs. These receptor sequences come from a woman aged 55-69 years in good health and CMV-seropositive.

This chain links TRBV15 with TRBJ1-1, with 7 nucleotides matching TRBD1. Per germline, CDR1 LNHNV and CDR2 YYDKDF (reference sequence). This CDR3 spans 15 amino acids. Unmatched junction bases numbered 10, after V lost 5 bases and J lost 4 bases. CDR3 coding DNA: TGTGCCACCAGCGGGATTCTCACAGGGGCCACTGAAGCTTTCTTT. It encodes CATSGILTGATEAFF.

The chain combines TRBV28 with TRBJ2-7; a possible D gene is TRBD1 (5 bases). CDR3 length: 12 residues. Deletions cut 8 bases from V and 1 base from J, with 9 bases between. Germline CDR1 is MDHEN and CDR2 is SYDVKM. The DNA of the CDR3 is TGTGCCAGCGGGCAGGGATCCTACGAGCAGTACTTC. This encodes CASGQGSYEQYF.

The chain combines TRBV6-1 with TRBJ1-2, with D perhaps TRBD1 (5 bases). The CDR3 is 15 residues long. V was pared by 8 bases and J by 3 bases, with 19 bases between. The V gene's germline CDR1 is MNHNS and CDR2 SASEGT. CDR3 region: CASLKVGVKDYGYTF. The CDR3 bases are TGTGCCAGCCTCAAAGTAGGGGTTAAAGACTATGGCTACACCTTC.

V and J are TRBV5-6 and TRBJ1-2, with TRBD1 matching over 9 bases. The CDR3 contains 13 residues. V lost 4 bases, J lost 8 bases, and 6 bases stayed unmatched. Per germline, CDR1 SGHDT and CDR2 YYEEEE. The CDR3 here is CASSLGQGSGYTF. CDR3 nucleotides: TGTGCCAGCAGCCTCGGACAGGGGAGCGGCTACACCTTC. The variable domain in full, with the rest retrieved from reference TRBV5-6 and TRBJ1-2, is DAGVTQSPTHLIKTRGQQVTLRCSPKSGHDTVSWYQQALGQGPQFIFQYYEEEERQRGNFPDRFSGHQFPNYSSELNVNALLLGDSALYLCASSLGQGSGYTFGSGTRLTVV.

A few counts support this clone. J is TRBJ1-4 and V is TRBV30; TRBD1 matches 10 bases. Germline trimming cut 7 bases from V and 8 bases from J; bases unmatched to any gene: 10. CDR1 and CDR2 from the germline V gene are GTSNPN and SVGIG (reference sequence). The CDR3 sequence is 14 residues long. The CDR3 region is CAFVIRDRGEKLFF. CDR3 bases: TGTGCCTTCGTCATCCGGGACAGGGGCGAAAAACTGTTTTTT.

The chain couples TRBV6-1 to TRBJ1-5, with 8 bases aligning to TRBD1. From germline, CDR1 is MNHNS and CDR2 SASEGT. This CDR3 region has 15 residues. V was pared by 2 bases and J by 3 bases, with 3 bases of the junction left unmatched. The CDR3 sequence is CASSETDRDNQPQHF. The DNA of the CDR3 is TGTGCCAGCAGTGAAACGGACAGGGACAATCAGCCCCAGCATTTT.

This clone was seen more than once but under ten times. The J gene is TRBJ2-4, the V gene TRBV5-8; D gene unclear. Germline CDR1 SGHTS, CDR2 YDEGEE. This CDR3 has 12 residues. The ends were cut back, 4 bases at V and 0 bases at J, with 2 bases in the middle. CDR3 sequence (DNA): TGTGCCAGCAGCCTAGCCAAAAACATTCAGTACTTC. This translates into CASSLAKNIQYF.